These 26 T cell receptor beta chains were sequenced from one sample in a study of cytomegalovirus exposure and HLA in healthy donors. PCR employed 60 Vbeta and 13 Jbeta primers. Profiled with immunoSEQ multiplex PCR; TCRdb holds only in-frame clones, not every one. The sample shows over 150,000 clones, approximately 84% of them seen only once. Sequencing was performed on PBMCs. The receptor set was obtained from a woman aged 50 to 65 in good health and CMV-seropositive.

The CDR3 region is CASSVATGRILNTEAFF. The CDR3 bases are TGTGCCAGCAGCGTAGCTACAGGACGGATCCTGAACACTGAAGCTTTCTTT. J is TRBJ1-1 and V is TRBV9; possible D gene TRBD1, 5 bases. The CDR3 consists of 17 residues. Germline V gives CDR1 SGDLS, CDR2 YYNGEE. The V gene lost 0 bases and the J gene lost 0 bases, with 15 bases spanning the gap.

The chain is built from TRBV5-4 and TRBJ2-1; D unresolved. CDR3 size: 14 residues. The ends were cut back, 1 base at V and 4 bases at J, with 9 bases in the middle. Per the germline V gene, CDR1 is SGHNT and CDR2 is YYREEE (reference sequence). For the CDR3, the DNA is TGTGCCAGCAGCTTGTCTTCCAGTTACAATGAGCAGTTCTTC. It yields the protein CASSLSSSYNEQFF.

The chain carries TRBV6-1 and TRBJ1-1; the D gene is possibly TRBD1 (5 bases). V was pared by 0 bases and J by 9 bases, with 11 bases between. Per the germline V gene, CDR1 is MNHNS and CDR2 is SASEGT. The CDR3 extends over 13 amino acids. CDR3 in DNA: TGTGCCAGCAGTGAAGCCAGGGAGGGGAAAGCTTTCTTT. This encodes CASSEAREGKAFF.

The chain recombines TRBV27 with TRBJ1-4; D is undetermined. The CDR3 has 11 amino acids. V dropped 3 bases and J dropped 8 bases, with 4 bases sitting between them. CDR1 and CDR2 from the germline V gene are MNHEY and SMNVEV (reference sequence). The CDR3 DNA reads TGTGCCAGCAGTTTCCGGGAAAAACTGTTTTTT. It is translated as CASSFREKLFF. Using reference TRBV27 and TRBJ1-4 for the parts outside the CDR3, the full variable domain is EAQVTQNPRYLITVTGKKLTVTCSQNMNHEYMSWYRQDPGLGLRQIYYSMNVEVTDKGDVPEGYKVSRKEKRNFPLILESPSPNQTSLYFCASSFREKLFFGSGTQLSVL.

The chain couples TRBV5-1 to TRBJ1-2; tentatively, D is TRBD1 (5 bases). This CDR3 contains 15 residues. V dropped 4 bases and J dropped 4 bases, with 17 bases sitting between them. CDR1 is SGHRS, CDR2 YFSETQ, per germline. Here the CDR3 DNA reads TGCGCCAGCAGCCCTACGTTAGGGGAGGGCTATGGCTACACCTTC. Its protein product is CASSPTLGEGYGYTF.

This chain links TRBV2 with TRBJ2-1; D unclear. Trimming took off 8 bases at V and 2 bases at J, with 10 bases between the two ends. The V gene's germline CDR1 is SNHLY and CDR2 FYNNEI. The CDR3 contains 13 residues. The CDR3 coding sequence is TGTGCCAGCGGCCTTATGGCCTACAATGAGCAGTTCTTC. Its protein is CASGLMAYNEQFF.

V gene TRBV4-1 combines with J gene TRBJ2-4; 12 positions agree with TRBD2. The V gene's germline CDR1 is MGHRA and CDR2 YSYEKL. The CDR3 runs 16 residues. The trim removed 2 bases at V and 7 bases at J, leaving 6 bases unmatched. The CDR3 spells CASSQPLGLAGNIQYF. The CDR3, as DNA: TGCGCCAGCAGCCAACCCTTAGGACTAGCGGGGAACATTCAGTACTTC.

The chain combines TRBV27 with TRBJ2-3; perhaps TRBD1 as D (5 bases). The ends were cut back, 5 bases at V and 2 bases at J, with 26 bases in the middle. This CDR3 comprises 19 residues. The germline V gene encodes CDR1 MNHEY and CDR2 SMNVEV (reference sequence). The CDR3 is CASSPSRFGQGYSTDTQYF. The CDR3 region has the DNA TGTGCCAGCAGTCCCTCTCGTTTCGGGCAGGGATACTCCACAGATACGCAGTATTTT.

A word on this clone: Germline is not matched at one junction end, which may reflect a read error. This chain uses TRBV7-7 with TRBJ2-1; a possible D gene is TRBD1 (6 bases). CDR1 SSHAT and CDR2 FNYEAQ come from the germline V gene (reference sequence). The CDR3 is 14 amino acids. CDR3 sequence reads: CASSPAGAHNEQFF. The CDR3 coding sequence is TGTGCTAGCAGCCCAGCAGGGGCCCACAATGAGCAGTTCTTC.

The chain employs TRBV7-8 and TRBJ1-6, with TRBD1 matching 7 bases. With 5 bases clipped from V and 8 bases from J, the junction kept 9 bases outside the gene matches. The CDR3 spans 15 residues. Germline CDR1 reads SGHVS; CDR2 reads FQNEAQ. CDR3 sequence reads: CASSPSGTVDSPLHF. CDR3 bases: TGTGCCAGCAGCCCCTCCGGGACAGTAGATTCACCCCTCCACTTT.

This sequence joins TRBV19 and TRBJ2-1; possible D gene TRBD1, 6 bases. V lost 5 bases, J lost 5 bases, and 16 bases lay in between. The germline gives CDR1 LNHDA, CDR2 SQIVND (reference sequence). The CDR3 contains 15 residues. CDR3: CASSLVGAPNNEQFF. The CDR3 DNA reads as TGTGCCAGTAGTTTAGTGGGGGCCCCCAACAATGAGCAGTTCTTC.

This clone was seen more than once but under ten times. This chain joins TRBV7-2 and TRBJ1-4, with 10 nucleotides matching TRBD1. The V gene's germline CDR1 is SGHTA and CDR2 FQGNSA. V was clipped by 7 bases and J by 6 bases; unmatched bases: 5. The CDR3 loop spans 14 amino acids. The CDR3 loop reads CASTEGTGDEKLFF. The CDR3 coding sequence is TGTGCCAGCACCGAGGGGACAGGGGATGAAAAACTGTTTTTT.

The J gene is TRBJ2-7, the V gene TRBV5-1; tentatively, D is TRBD2 (5 bases). Germline-derived CDR1 and CDR2 are SGHRS and YFSETQ. The CDR3 runs 14 residues. Trimming shortened V by 4 bases and J by 2 bases, and 13 bases separated the two germline ends. CDR3 DNA: TGCGCCAGCAGCCAAGGACGGGGAGCCTACGAGCAGTACTTC. The encoded protein is CASSQGRGAYEQYF.

This clone was counted between two and nine times. V gene TRBV7-8 combines with J gene TRBJ2-5, with D possibly matching TRBD1 (5 bases). V shed 1 base and J shed 2 bases, with 11 bases lying between them. The CDR3 is 15 residues long. Per germline, CDR1 SGHVS and CDR2 FQNEAQ. DNA for the CDR3: TGTGCCAGCAGCTTAGGGTGGGCAGGGCAAGAGACCCAGTACTTC. Its translation is CASSLGWAGQETQYF.

This clone was detected only once. This sequence joins TRBV4-3 and TRBJ2-1, with D perhaps TRBD2 (7 bases). The CDR3 runs 14 residues. Germline CDR1 is LGHNA and CDR2 is YSLEER. V lost 5 bases to trimming and J lost 7 bases, with 15 bases between them. In DNA, the CDR3 is TGCGCCAGCAGCTGGGGGAGGGGGTGGAATGAGCAGTTCTTC. Encoded protein: CASSWGRGWNEQFF.

This clone occurred a few times. The chain employs TRBV5-4 and TRBJ1-4; maybe TRBD1 (6 bases). Trimming left V 4 bases short and J 8 bases short, with 15 bases between. Germline CDR1 and CDR2: SGHNT and YYREEE (reference sequence). There are 14 residues in the CDR3. The CDR3 loop is CASSHDRYREKLFF. The CDR3 DNA reads TGTGCCAGCAGCCACGACAGGTATCGCGAAAAACTGTTTTTT. The complete variable domain, with remaining parts taken from reference TRBV5-4 and TRBJ1-4, reads ETGVTQSPTHLIKTRGQQVTLRCSSQSGHNTVSWYQQALGQGPQFIFQYYREEENGRGNFPPRFSGLQFPNYSSELNVNALELDDSALYLCASSHDRYREKLFFGSGTQLSVL.

The V gene is TRBV27, the J gene TRBJ2-2; 10 bases line up with TRBD1. Germline V gene data show CDR1 as MNHEY and CDR2 as SMNVEV (reference sequence). The CDR3 runs 19 residues. Trimming cost V 2 bases and J 7 bases; bases outside gene matches: 16. The CDR3 is CASSLRALWDRGNIGELFF. As DNA, the CDR3 is TGTGCCAGCAGTTTACGGGCGTTGTGGGACAGGGGCAATATCGGGGAGCTGTTTTTT.

The J gene is TRBJ2-7, the V gene TRBV7-2; a possible D gene is TRBD1 (6 bases). CDR3 length: 14 amino acids. Germline lookup yields CDR1 SGHTA and CDR2 FQGNSA. The V and J ends lost 2 bases and 1 base respectively, with 9 bases between them. The CDR3 DNA follows: TGTGCCAGCAGCTTATACAGGGATTCCTACGAGCAGTACTTC. As protein: CASSLYRDSYEQYF.

The rearrangement uses TRBV18 and TRBJ2-2; D might be TRBD1 (5 bases). The V gene's germline CDR1 is KGHSH and CDR2 LQKENI. Trimming removed 3 bases from V and 12 bases from J, with 14 bases in between. This CDR3 spans 13 amino acids. In DNA, the CDR3 is TGTGCCAGCTCACCCATGACAGAGGTGCAGCTGTTTTTT. Encoded protein: CASSPMTEVQLFF.

The rearrangement joins TRBV18 to TRBJ1-1; 10 nucleotides line up with TRBD1. This CDR3 region has 15 residues. Unmatched junction bases numbered 3, after V lost 3 bases and J lost 2 bases. Germline lookup yields CDR1 KGHSH and CDR2 LQKENI. In nucleotides, the CDR3 is TGTGCCAGCTCACCCGAGACAGGGGGCAACACTGAAGCTTTCTTT. Its protein is CASSPETGGNTEAFF.

The CDR3: CASSSRAGVTGELFF. CDR3 in DNA: TGTGCCAGCAGCTCAAGGGCGGGAGTTACCGGGGAGCTGTTTTTT. The genes are TRBV7-2 and TRBJ2-2; 7 bases align to TRBD2. The germline V gene encodes CDR1 SGHTA and CDR2 FQGNSA. Trimming removed 4 bases from V and 5 bases from J; junction bases left unmatched: 7. This CDR3 contains 15 residues.

The V call is TRBV11-3, the J call TRBJ1-2; tentative D call: TRBD1 (6 bases). CDR1 and CDR2 from the germline V gene are SGHNT and YENEEA. V was shortened by 5 bases and J by 2 bases, with 12 bases between the two germline ends. The CDR3 has 14 amino acids. CDR3 DNA: TGTGCCAGCAGCCCCCGGACAGCCAACTATGGCTACACCTTC. Its protein is CASSPRTANYGYTF. Based on the CDR3 plus reference TRBV11-3 and TRBJ1-2, the full variable domain is EAGVVQSPRYKIIEKKQPVAFWCNPISGHNTLYWYLQNLGQGPELLIRYENEEAVDDSQLPKDRFSAERLKGVDSTLKIQPAELGDSAVYLCASSPRTANYGYTFGSGTRLTVV.

V is TRBV30 and J is TRBJ2-2, with 10 bases lining up with TRBD2. The germline V gene encodes CDR1 GTSNPN and CDR2 SVGIG (reference sequence). There are 14 residues in the CDR3. V shed 4 bases and J 3 bases; nucleotides not matched to a gene: 2. The DNA for the CDR3 is TGTGCCTGGACAGCGGGAGGGTACACCGGGGAGCTGTTTTTT. Translating gives CAWTAGGYTGELFF.

The chain has TRBV7-3 and TRBJ2-7; weak D call: TRBD2 (6 bases). The CDR3 extends over 15 amino acids. Between the trimmed V and J ends, which lost 5 bases and 3 bases, there was a span of 17 bases. Germline V CDR1 and CDR2: SGHTA, FQGTGA. For the CDR3, the DNA is TGTGCCAGCAGCCCCTCGGGGAGGAGTGGCTACGAGCAGTACTTC. Protein sequence: CASSPSGRSGYEQYF.

The V call is TRBV11-3, the J call TRBJ2-3; 7 bases map to TRBD1. This CDR3 comprises 15 residues. Germline V gives CDR1 SGHNT, CDR2 YENEEA. The ends lost 1 base at V and 6 bases at J; junction bases unmatched: 7. The CDR3 spells CASSLGGGDVDTQYF. Written as DNA, the CDR3 is TGTGCCAGCAGCTTAGGAGGGGGCGATGTGGATACGCAGTATTTT.

This sequence joins TRBV11-2 and TRBJ1-2; D ambiguous. Germline V CDR1 and CDR2: SGHAT, FQNNGV. This CDR3 has 15 residues. Trimming left V 0 bases short and J 2 bases short, with 10 bases between. CDR3 sequence reads: CASSLEYGGNYGYTF. CDR3 DNA sequence: TGTGCCAGCAGCTTAGAATACGGAGGGAACTATGGCTACACCTTC. The whole variable domain, remainder taken from reference TRBV11-2 and TRBJ1-2, is EAGVAQSPRYKIIEKRQSVAFWCNPISGHATLYWYQQILGQGPKLLIQFQNNGVVDDSQLPKDRFSAERLKGVDSTLKIQPAKLEDSAVYLCASSLEYGGNYGYTFGSGTRLTVV.